These T cell receptor beta chains were read from a single sample in a study of blood T cell repertoires in COVID-19. Data came from immunoSEQ multiplex PCR; TCRdb stores just in-frame clones and leaves some out. The sample holds over 250,000 clones, roughly 90% seen once. Sample: PBMCs or T cells enriched from blood (not recorded which). The receptors originated from a man aged 60 to 75 who had recovered from COVID-19. Each CDR3 is given with its conserved first and last residue. The D gene is left open where the match is weak. Clone size is not always given. Where it is, it says once, few, many or a class for expanded clones.

TRBJ2-1,.,TRBV29-1,.,TGCAGCGTTGCCCCATACACGTCCTACAATGAGCAGTTCTTC,CSVAPYTSYNEQFF
TRBJ2-7,.,TRBV4-1,.,TGCGCCAGCAGCCAACCTGGAGGCGAGCAGTACTTC,CASSQPGGEQYF
TRBJ1-5,.,TRBV11-2,.,TGTGCCAGCAGCTTAGATAGGGCCCGGGGGGGCGGCAATCAGCCCCAGCATTTT,CASSLDRARGGGNQPQHF
TRBJ1-4,.,TRBV5-1,.,TGCGCCAGCAGCTTGGATGTGGTCCCAGGACAAGAAAAACTGTTTTTT,CASSLDVVPGQEKLFF
TRBJ1-3,.,TRBV5-4,TRBD1,TGTGCCAGCAGCTCCGGGACAGAGGACACCATATATTTT,CASSSGTEDTIYF
TRBJ2-7,.,TRBV7-9,TRBD2,TGTGCCAGCAGCCCTAGCGGGAGCTCCTACGAGCAGTACTTC,CASSPSGSSYEQYF
TRBJ2-7,.,TRBV29-1,TRBD1,TGCAGCGTAGGGACAGCAAGCTCCTACGAGCAGTACTTC,CSVGTASSYEQYF
TRBJ2-7,.,TRBV4-1,TRBD2,TGCGCCAGCAGCCAGGGACTAGCGGGAGGGCCTTCCTACGAGCAGTACTTC,CASSQGLAGGPSYEQYF
TRBJ2-3,.,TRBV25-1,TRBD1,TGTGCCAGCCGGGACAGGGAGGGAGATACGCAGTATTTT,CASRDREGDTQYF
TRBJ1-5,.,TRBV5-1,.,TGCGCCAGCAGCTTGGGGGCCGGGGGGTACCAGCCCCAGCATTTT,CASSLGAGGYQPQHF
TRBJ2-1,few,TRBV2,.,TGTGCCAGCAGGAGCAAGCGGGACACTTTTCGTGAGCAGTTCTTC,CASRSKRDTFREQFF
TRBJ1-2,.,TRBV7-9,.,TGTGCCAGCAGCAGGGACGGCTATGGCTACACCTTC,CASSRDGYGYTF
TRBJ1-5,.,TRBV4-3,.,TGCGCCAGCAGCCAAGAACAGTGGAGCAATCAGCCCCAGCATTTT,CASSQEQWSNQPQHF
TRBJ1-5,.,TRBV4-3,.,TGCGCCAGCAGCCTTACCTACAGGGATAGCAATCAGCCCCAGCATTTT,CASSLTYRDSNQPQHF
TRBJ1-5,.,TRBV28,TRBD1,TGTGCCAGCAGTCCTAAAAGGACAGGGTTGGGTAATCAGCCCCAGCATTTT,CASSPKRTGLGNQPQHF
TRBJ2-3,.,TRBV2,.,TGTGCCAGCAGTTTCCGGGACTCCCGCCGCACAGATACGCAGTATTTT,CASSFRDSRRTDTQYF
TRBJ2-7,.,TRBV10-3,.,TGTGCCATCAGTGAGTCGACGGGGGTCGGATTTTACGAGCAGTACTTC,CAISESTGVGFYEQYF
TRBJ1-2,.,TRBV5-1,TRBD1,TGCGCCAGCAGCACAGGACAGGGTATCAACTATGGCTACACCTTC,CASSTGQGINYGYTF
TRBJ2-3,.,TRBV29-1,TRBD2,TGCAGCGTTGTAGCGGGAGGGGATACGCAGTATTTT,CSVVAGGDTQYF
TRBJ2-7,.,TRBV5-4,TRBD2,TGTGCCAGCAGCTCCGGGACTACGTATCGCTACGAGCAGTACTTC,CASSSGTTYRYEQYF
TRBJ1-1,.,TRBV12-3/TRBV12-4,.,TGTGCCAGCAAACAGAGGGTACACACTGAAGCTTTCTTT,CASKQRVHTEAFF
TRBJ1-5,once,TRBV5-8,.,TGTGCCAGCAGCCCGGTAATGGGGGGTGGTCAGCCCCAGCATTTT,CASSPVMGGGQPQHF
TRBJ1-4,.,TRBV11-3,.,TGTGCCAGCAGCTCGGACAGTATCAACCCGGTGCCGTTGTTTTTT,CASSSDSINPVPLFF
TRBJ1-3,.,TRBV6-5,.,TGTGCCAGCGACAGCAACTCTGGAAACACCATATATTTT,CASDSNSGNTIYF
TRBJ2-1,once,TRBV15,TRBD1,TGTGCCACAACAAAAGACAGGGGATACAATGAGCAGTTCTTC,CATTKDRGYNEQFF
TRBJ2-3,.,TRBV7-8,.,TGTGCCAGCGTTCCACGTACAGGGTCCTCCACAGATACGCAGTATTTT,CASVPRTGSSTDTQYF
TRBJ1-5,.,TRBV7-3,.,TGTGCCAGCAGCTTATTTATAGAAAGGCCCCAGCATTTT,CASSLFIERPQHF
TRBJ2-7,.,TRBV19,TRBD2,TGTGCCAGTAGTATTGAGGGCGGGAGAATTGACGAGCAGTACTTC,CASSIEGGRIDEQYF